This T cell receptor beta chain came from a study of cytomegalovirus exposure and HLA in healthy donors. PCR was performed using 60 Vbeta and 13 Jbeta primers. Profiling relied on immunoSEQ multiplex PCR, and the TCRdb table lists in-frame clones only, not all of them. The data show 150,000 to 200,000 clones, around three quarters seen once. With 0 bases clipped from V and 3 bases from J, the junction kept 7 bases outside the gene matches. Germline V gene sequence: CDR1 SGHRS, CDR2 YFSETQ. The CDR3 length is 16 residues. The sequencing input was PBMCs. The sequence was obtained from a woman in her 30s in good health and CMV-seropositive. The chain couples TRBV5-1 to TRBJ2-3; TRBD2 matches at 7 bases. The CDR3 is CASSLAAGARTDTQYF. The CDR3 bases are TGCGCCAGCAGCTTGGCGGCGGGAGCTAGGACAGATACGCAGTATTTT.